This passage covers 31 T cell receptor beta chains from one sample sequenced in a study of T cell clones after liver transplantation. TCRdb's copy holds only in-frame clones and misses some; the assay was immunoSEQ multiplex PCR. The sample consists of tens of thousands of clones, roughly 80% of them appearing once. The source material was CD4+ T cells from blood, sampled around 42 months after liver transplant. The receptor source for this set is a human patient who received a liver transplant. Some T cells may have come from the graft donor.

The chain recombines TRBV2 with TRBJ2-7; D remains unclear. There are 12 residues in the CDR3. V gave up 5 bases and J gave up 9 bases, with 14 bases separating them. Germline V gives CDR1 SNHLY, CDR2 FYNNEI. The CDR3 DNA sequence: TGTGCCAGCAGTACTGTTGATAGGAGGCAGTACTTC. Its protein is CASSTVDRRQYF. Full variable domain (missing parts from reference TRBV2 and TRBJ2-7): EPEVTQTPSHQVTQMGQEVILRCVPISNHLYFYWYRQILGQKVEFLVSFYNNEISEKSEIFDDQFSVERPDGSNFTLKIRSTKLEDSAMYFCASSTVDRRQYFGPGTRLTVT.

The CDR3: CASSPTSGSRGIRFF. In DNA, the CDR3 is TGTGCCAGCAGTCCGACTAGCGGGAGCAGGGGTATTAGATTCTTC. The V and J genes are TRBV2 and TRBJ2-1; 12 bases are a match to TRBD2. CDR3 length: 15 residues. Germline CDR1 is SNHLY and CDR2 is FYNNEI. V lost 5 bases, J lost 16 bases, and 15 bases stayed unmatched.

The chain recombines TRBV7-9 with TRBJ2-1; D unresolved. There are 14 residues in the CDR3. Trimming took 3 bases from V and 10 from J, leaving 16 bases between them. Germline CDR1 is SEHNR and CDR2 is FQNEAQ (reference sequence). CDR3 bases: TGTGCCAGCAGCTTCCCCGGAAGGGCGACAGAGCAGTTCTTC. Translation: CASSFPGRATEQFF.

This chain joins TRBV11-1 and TRBJ2-7; 10 nucleotides agree with TRBD1. The CDR3 is 14 residues long. Trimming cost V 5 bases and J 3 bases; bases outside gene matches: 4. Germline CDR1 and CDR2: SGHAT and FQDESV (reference sequence). The CDR3 DNA is TGTGCCAGCAGCCCGCGGACAGGGGGCTACGAGCAGTACTTC. Amino acids: CASSPRTGGYEQYF. Full variable domain (remainder filled in from reference TRBV11-1 and TRBJ2-7): EAEVAQSPRYKITEKSQAVAFWCDPISGHATLYWYRQILGQGPELLVQFQDESVVDDSQLPKDRFSAERLKGVDSTLKIQPAELGDSAMYLCASSPRTGGYEQYFGPGTRLTVT.

The chain combines TRBV11-2 with TRBJ2-5, with D perhaps TRBD1 (6 bases). The CDR3 has 15 residues. Germline assignment: CDR1 SGHAT and CDR2 FQNNGV. V lost 1 base and J lost 1, with 10 bases in between. The CDR3, as DNA: TGTGCCAGCAGCTTAGTGTCAGGGGTCCAAGAGACCCAGTACTTC. Translating gives CASSLVSGVQETQYF.

The chain has TRBV7-2 and TRBJ2-5; TRBD2 matches 8 bases. Germline V gene data show CDR1 as SGHTA and CDR2 as FQGNSA. The J segment lost 2 bases and the V segment lost 1 base, leaving 9 bases of the junction unmatched. The CDR3 is 17 residues long. The CDR3 region is CASSLVGLGRGQETQYF. CDR3 sequence (DNA): TGTGCCAGCAGCTTAGTGGGACTAGGGAGAGGGCAAGAGACCCAGTACTTC.

The chain has TRBV5-1 and TRBJ2-2, with 11 bases matching TRBD2. The V gene end was trimmed by 4 bases and the J gene end by 5 bases; junction bases not matched to a gene: 7. This CDR3 is built from 16 residues. The germline V gene has CDR1 SGHRS and CDR2 YFSETQ. The CDR3 loop reads CASSAGTSGQTGELFF. In DNA form, the CDR3 reads TGCGCCAGCAGCGCCGGGACTAGCGGCCAAACCGGGGAGCTGTTTTTT.

Points on this clone: Other DNA sequences in this sample translate to the same CDR3. The chain has TRBV7-2 and TRBJ2-1; 10 nucleotides agree with TRBD2. The CDR3 is 15 residues long. Germline values: CDR1 SGHTA, CDR2 FQGNSA. V was clipped by 3 bases and J by 4 bases; unmatched bases: 3. This CDR3 is CASSLALAGYNEQFF. DNA of the CDR3: TGTGCCAGCAGCTTGGCACTAGCGGGGTACAATGAGCAGTTCTTC. Full variable domain (remainder filled in from reference TRBV7-2 and TRBJ2-1): GAGVSQSPSNKVTEKGKDVELRCDPISGHTALYWYRQSLGQGLEFLIYFQGNSAPDKSGLPSDRFSAERTGGSVSTLTIQRTQQEDSAVYLCASSLALAGYNEQFFGPGTRLTVL.

Only one count was recorded for this clone. The chain uses TRBV18 and TRBJ1-1, with no clear D. The CDR3 spans 15 residues. The germline V and J ends were trimmed by 3 bases and 2 bases, with 13 bases remaining between them. Germline CDR1 reads KGHSH; CDR2 reads LQKENI. This CDR3 is CASSPSPEINTEAFF. As DNA, the CDR3 is TGTGCCAGCTCACCTTCCCCTGAAATCAACACTGAAGCTTTCTTT.

The V call is TRBV5-1, the J call TRBJ2-3; a weak D match, TRBD2 (7 bases). The CDR3 has 15 amino acids. The V gene lost 3 bases and the J gene lost 2 bases, with 13 bases spanning the gap. Looked up from germline, CDR1 is SGHRS and CDR2 is YFSETQ. CDR3 protein: CASSSGGRDTDTQYF. DNA of the CDR3: TGCGCCAGCAGCTCCGGGGGGCGGGACACAGATACGCAGTATTTT.

The chain carries TRBV6-1 and TRBJ2-7; no definite D call. V lost 6 bases, J lost 5 bases, and 14 bases lay in between. The CDR3 is made up of 13 amino acids. The germline CDR1 and CDR2 sequences are MNHNS and SASEGT. The CDR3 coding sequence is TGTGCCAGCAGCCCCCCTCAAAAGGACGAGCAGTACTTC. Translated: CASSPPQKDEQYF.

This clone was recorded a few times. Other DNA sequences of this sample code for an identical CDR3. The chain carries TRBV4-1 and TRBJ2-5; a possible D gene is TRBD2 (5 bases). The CDR3 loop spans 14 amino acids. The V end was cut by 4 bases, the J end by 6 bases, with 15 bases between. Germline CDR1 MGHRA, CDR2 YSYEKL. This CDR3 is CASSPEDRLKTQYF. Here the CDR3 DNA reads TGCGCCAGCAGCCCGGAGGATCGTCTGAAGACCCAGTACTTC.

The V and J genes are TRBV7-9 and TRBJ1-2, with D unresolved. CDR1 and CDR2 (germline): SEHNR, FQNEAQ (reference sequence). V lost 1 base and J 9 bases, leaving 3 bases between the germline ends. The CDR3 loop spans 10 amino acids. Written as DNA, the CDR3 is TGTGCCAGCAGCTTAGAAAGCTACACCTTC. Translated: CASSLESYTF.

V usage is TRBV5-8 and J usage is TRBJ1-5; D gene uncertain. V lost 1 base and J 5 bases, leaving 7 bases between the germline ends. From germline, CDR1 is SGHTS and CDR2 YDEGEE. The CDR3 is 13 residues long. The CDR3 region has the DNA TGTGCCAGCAGCTTGTCAGGATATCAGCCCCAGCATTTT. Its translation is CASSLSGYQPQHF.

The V call is TRBV29-1, the J call TRBJ2-1; TRBD1 aligns across 9 bases. The V gene's germline CDR1 is SQVTM and CDR2 ANQGSEA. J lost 4 bases, V lost 7 bases, and 8 bases had no gene match. This CDR3 is built from 14 residues. CDR3 sequence: CSAEGDREYNEQFF. The CDR3 nucleotides read TGCAGCGCCGAAGGGGACAGGGAGTACAATGAGCAGTTCTTC.

The chain links TRBV6-1 to TRBJ2-7; tentative D call: TRBD1 (5 bases). Trimming took 3 bases from V and 3 from J, leaving 12 bases between them. The CDR3 consists of 14 residues. CDR1 and CDR2 from the germline V gene are MNHNS and SASEGT. The CDR3 loop reads CASSEGPTVYEQYF. The CDR3 DNA reads as TGTGCCAGCAGTGAGGGGCCGACGGTCTACGAGCAGTACTTC.

The chain joins TRBV7-2 to TRBJ2-3; 8 bases fit TRBD1. CDR1 is SGHTA and CDR2 is FQGNSA in the germline V gene. With 3 bases clipped from V and 1 base from J, the junction kept 6 bases outside the gene matches. The CDR3 has 16 residues. This chain's CDR3 is CASSLQTGDGTDTQYF. The CDR3 DNA follows: TGTGCCAGCAGCTTGCAGACAGGGGATGGCACAGATACGCAGTATTTT.

This chain links TRBV6-5 with TRBJ2-7; possibly TRBD2 for D (6 bases). The CDR3 is 14 amino acids. The ends were cut back, 11 bases at V and 2 bases at J, with 19 bases in the middle. Per germline, CDR1 MNHEY and CDR2 SVGAGI. The CDR3 bases are TGTGCCTCAGGCGTTGGCGGGACCACCTACGAGCAGTACTTC. Protein: CASGVGGTTYEQYF.

The rearrangement joins TRBV6-6 to TRBJ1-2; D is possibly TRBD1 (6 bases). V lost 5 bases, J lost 5 bases, and 12 bases lay in between. The CDR3 consists of 13 residues. In germline, CDR1 is MNHNY, CDR2 SVGAGI (reference sequence). The CDR3 DNA sequence: TGTGCCAGCAGTAAGACAGGACGGTATGGCTACACCTTC. Amino acids: CASSKTGRYGYTF.

This clone has just a few counts. The chain joins TRBV29-1 to TRBJ1-1; D may be TRBD1 (6 bases). The germline CDR1 and CDR2 sequences are SQVTM and ANQGSEA. V was clipped by 6 bases and J by 1 base, with 15 bases between them. The CDR3 is 14 amino acids. The CDR3 loop is CSVRKDSTNTEAFF. CDR3 DNA sequence: TGCAGCGTCAGAAAGGACAGCACGAACACTGAAGCTTTCTTT. Full variable domain (rest looked up from reference TRBV29-1 and TRBJ1-1): SAVISQKPSRDICQRGTSLTIQCQVDSQVTMMFWYRQQPGQSLTLIATANQGSEATYESGFVIDKFPISRPNLTFSTLTVSNMSPEDSSIYLCSVRKDSTNTEAFFGQGTRLTVV.

This rearrangement joins TRBV6-5 to TRBJ1-2, with D perhaps matching TRBD1 (5 bases). The CDR3 is made up of 14 amino acids. With 2 bases removed from V and 4 bases from J, the gap between germline ends came to 11 bases. From germline, CDR1 is MNHEY and CDR2 SVGAGI. The chain's CDR3 is CASSYRDGGYGYTF. For the CDR3, the DNA is TGTGCCAGCAGTTACCGGGACGGTGGCTATGGCTACACCTTC.

The chain joins TRBV21-1 to TRBJ2-1; the table's D call of TRBD2 was not tested on the DNA. TRBV21-1 is tagged as a pseudogene. The CDR3 runs 13 residues. Here the CDR3 DNA reads TGTGCCAGCAGACTAGCGGGGGGGAATGAGCAGTTCTTC. This translates into CASRLAGGNEQFF.

This clone occurred once. CDR3 bases: TGTGCCAGCAGCTCCGGGACTAGCGGGAGCCCCTACAATGAGCAGTTCTTC. This sequence encodes CASSSGTSGSPYNEQFF. J is TRBJ2-1 and V is TRBV7-9; TRBD2 matches 14 bases. CDR3 length: 17 amino acids. Germline CDR1 and CDR2: SEHNR and FQNEAQ (reference sequence). V lost 4 bases to trimming and J lost 2 bases; unmatched junction nucleotides: 4.

V is TRBV5-1 and J is TRBJ2-7; D unresolved. The CDR3 covers 14 residues. V was shortened by 0 bases and J by 0 bases, with 7 bases between the two germline ends. CDR1 is SGHRS and CDR2 is YFSETQ in the germline V gene. CDR3: CASSLDAGSYEQYF. CDR3 nucleotide sequence: TGCGCCAGCAGCTTGGATGCCGGCTCCTACGAGCAGTACTTC.

The V and J genes are TRBV11-2 and TRBJ2-3; D assignment may be TRBD1 or TRBD2 (5 bases each). The V end lost 5 bases, the J end lost 9 bases, and 18 bases lay between the germline ends. CDR3 length equals 14 residues. The germline CDR1 and CDR2 sequences are SGHAT and FQNNGV. Here the CDR3 reads CASSPRRGSGTQYF. The CDR3 region has the DNA TGTGCCAGCAGCCCAAGGAGAGGGTCAGGGACGCAGTATTTT. Variable domain in full (rest from reference TRBV11-2 and TRBJ2-3): EAGVAQSPRYKIIEKRQSVAFWCNPISGHATLYWYQQILGQGPKLLIQFQNNGVVDDSQLPKDRFSAERLKGVDSTLKIQPAKLEDSAVYLCASSPRRGSGTQYFGPGTRLTVL.

The chain carries TRBV18 and TRBJ1-2, with D perhaps matching TRBD1 (5 bases). Germline CDR1 is KGHSH and CDR2 is LQKENI. The V end lost 3 bases, the J end lost 5 bases, and 16 bases lay between the germline ends. The CDR3 sequence is 15 residues long. CDR3 bases: TGTGCCAGCTCACCGGGGCAACCGGGGCTATATGGCTACACCTTC. Amino acid sequence: CASSPGQPGLYGYTF. The variable domain in full, completed from reference TRBV18 and TRBJ1-2, reads NAGVMQNPRHLVRRRGQEARLRCSPMKGHSHVYWYRQLPEEGLKFMVYLQKENIIDESGMPKERFSAEFPKEGPSILRIQQVVRGDSAAYFCASSPGQPGLYGYTFGSGTRLTVV.

The chain has TRBV4-1 and TRBJ2-6, with TRBD2 as a possible D gene (6 bases). The germline V gene has CDR1 MGHRA and CDR2 YSYEKL. The length of the CDR3 is 20 residues. Trimming left V 2 bases short and J 0 bases short, with 20 bases between. As DNA, the CDR3 is TGCGCCAGCAGCCAAAGGGACTCTAGCATCTCAAGCTCTGGGGCCAACGTCCTGACTTTC. Its protein product is CASSQRDSSISSSGANVLTF.

The chain has TRBV6-1 and TRBJ2-6, with TRBD2 matching 7 bases. V was clipped by 9 bases and J by 8 bases; unmatched bases: 7. This CDR3 has 13 residues. In germline, CDR1 is MNHNS, CDR2 SASEGT. CDR3 sequence (DNA): TGTGCCAGTGGGGGGGGACGAACCAACGTCCTGACTTTC. Its translation is CASGGGRTNVLTF.

V usage is TRBV6-1 and J usage is TRBJ2-7; 7 nucleotides match TRBD2. From germline, CDR1 is MNHNS and CDR2 SASEGT. The CDR3 sequence is 15 residues long. The junction had 10 bases not matched to a gene; V was cut back by 6 bases and J by 2 bases. In nucleotides, the CDR3 is TGTGCCAGCAGAGTGAGCCTAGCGGTCCCCTACGAGCAGTACTTC. Protein: CASRVSLAVPYEQYF.

The chain links TRBV19 to TRBJ1-2; TRBD1 matches at 7 bases. Germline V gives CDR1 LNHDA, CDR2 SQIVND (reference sequence). The CDR3 totals 14 residues. V was pared by 6 bases and J by 5 bases, with 9 bases of the junction left unmatched. CDR3 protein: CASRVRQGGYGYTF. The CDR3 DNA sequence: TGTGCCAGTAGGGTTCGTCAGGGGGGATATGGCTACACCTTC.

This chain uses TRBV6-1 with TRBJ2-7; D could derive from TRBD1 or TRBD2 (6 bases each). Germline V lookup: CDR1 MNHNS, CDR2 SASEGT. CDR3 size: 11 residues. The V end lost 11 bases, the J end lost 2 bases, and 10 bases lay between the germline ends. The CDR3 DNA follows: TGTGCCTGTCGGGGGCCCTACGAGCAGTACTTC. This gives the protein CACRGPYEQYF.